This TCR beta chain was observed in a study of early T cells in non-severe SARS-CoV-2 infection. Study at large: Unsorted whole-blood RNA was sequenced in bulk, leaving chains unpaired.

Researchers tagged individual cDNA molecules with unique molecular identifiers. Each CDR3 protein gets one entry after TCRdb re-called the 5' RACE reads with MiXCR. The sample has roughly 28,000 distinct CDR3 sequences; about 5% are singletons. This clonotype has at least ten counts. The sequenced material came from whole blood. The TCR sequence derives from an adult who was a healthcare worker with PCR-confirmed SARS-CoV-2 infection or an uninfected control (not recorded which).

For the CDR3, the DNA is TGTGCCAGCAGCTTAGAACGGACCGGGGAGCTGTTTTTT. Translated, it gives CASSLERTGELFF. V and J are TRBV11-2 and TRBJ2-2; D unresolved. The germline V gene encodes CDR1 SGHAT and CDR2 FQNNGV. The CDR3 contains 13 residues. V shed 0 bases and J shed 5 bases, with 4 bases lying between them.